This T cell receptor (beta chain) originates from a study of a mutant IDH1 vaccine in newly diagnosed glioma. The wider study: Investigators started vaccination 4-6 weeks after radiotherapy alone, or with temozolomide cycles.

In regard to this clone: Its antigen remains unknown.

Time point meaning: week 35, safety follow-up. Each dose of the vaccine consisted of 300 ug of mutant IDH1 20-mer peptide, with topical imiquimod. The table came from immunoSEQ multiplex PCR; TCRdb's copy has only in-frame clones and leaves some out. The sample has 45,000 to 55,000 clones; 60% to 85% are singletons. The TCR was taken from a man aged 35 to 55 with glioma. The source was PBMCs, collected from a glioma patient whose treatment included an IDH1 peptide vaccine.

For the CDR3, the DNA is TGTGCCAGTAGTGTGGGGCTGAAAGATACGCAGTATTTT. This sequence encodes CASSVGLKDTQYF. The chain uses TRBV19 and TRBJ2-3; possible D gene TRBD1, 5 bases. This CDR3 has 13 residues. The V end was cut by 5 bases, the J end by 5 bases, with 11 bases between. From germline, CDR1 is LNHDA and CDR2 SQIVND (reference sequence).